These 26 T cell receptor beta chains were all obtained from the same sample, sequenced in a study of cytomegalovirus exposure and HLA in healthy donors. Researchers ran the PCR with 60 Vbeta and 13 Jbeta primers. Sequencing was performed with immunoSEQ multiplex PCR; in TCRdb, only in-frame clones are kept and a portion is missing. The profile shows under 200,000 clones, roughly 77% of them singletons. Sequencing input: PBMCs. Receptors originate from a middle-aged woman in good health and CMV-seropositive.

This sequence joins TRBV6-5 and TRBJ2-2, with TRBD1 identical over 9 bases. The CDR3 covers 15 residues. Trimming at V came to 5 bases and at J to 4 bases, leaving 5 bases not matched to a gene. Germline V gives CDR1 MNHEY, CDR2 SVGAGI. CDR3 loop: CASSPGTGITGELFF. DNA for the CDR3: TGTGCCAGCAGTCCCGGGACAGGGATCACCGGGGAGCTGTTTTTT.

The chain links TRBV5-1 to TRBJ2-7; D is undetermined. Germline assignment: CDR1 SGHRS and CDR2 YFSETQ. This CDR3 region has 14 residues. V shed 0 bases and J shed 3 bases, with 10 bases lying between them. The CDR3 region is CASSLDGLLYEQYF. The CDR3 nucleotides read TGCGCCAGCAGCTTGGACGGTCTACTCTACGAGCAGTACTTC.

The rearrangement joins TRBV7-2 to TRBJ1-2; tentatively, D is TRBD1 (6 bases). The germline gives CDR1 SGHTA, CDR2 FQGNSA. V was shortened by 5 bases and J by 0 bases, with 10 bases between the two germline ends. This CDR3 is built from 14 residues. The CDR3: CASSPWDTNYGYTF. As DNA, the CDR3 is TGTGCCAGCAGCCCCTGGGACACTAACTATGGCTACACCTTC.

This clone was counted between two and nine times. The chain uses TRBV6-1 and TRBJ1-3; D might be TRBD1 (5 bases). Germline V lookup: CDR1 MNHNS, CDR2 SASEGT. This CDR3 is 14 amino acids long. V lost 4 bases and J lost 0, with 7 bases in between. CDR3 DNA: TGTGCCAGCAGTGTCAGGGACTCTGGAAACACCATATATTTT. This sequence encodes CASSVRDSGNTIYF.

This clone has just a few counts. The genes are TRBV30 and TRBJ1-1, with 7 bases lining up with TRBD1. The CDR3 sequence is 13 residues long. V shed 1 base, J shed 9 bases, and the junction held 8 bases outside the gene matches. From germline, CDR1 is GTSNPN and CDR2 SVGIG (reference sequence). The CDR3 DNA sequence: TGTGCCTGGAGTGGACAGGGAACAAGCCAAGCTTTCTTT. This sequence encodes CAWSGQGTSQAFF. The full variable domain, in which reference TRBV30 and TRBJ1-1 provide the parts outside the CDR3, is SQTIHQWPATLVQPVGSPLSLECTVEGTSNPNLYWYRQAAGRGLQLLFYSVGIGQISSEVPQNLSASRPQDRQFILSSKKLLLSDSGFYLCAWSGQGTSQAFFGQGTRLTVV.

The V gene is TRBV7-9, the J gene TRBJ1-5; D is ambiguous. Germline lookup yields CDR1 SEHNR and CDR2 FQNEAQ (reference sequence). CDR3 size: 13 residues. V was pared by 2 bases and J by 4 bases, with 6 bases between. This CDR3 is CASSLSANQPQHF. The DNA for the CDR3 is TGTGCCAGCAGCTTAAGCGCTAATCAGCCCCAGCATTTT. The whole variable domain, remainder taken from reference TRBV7-9 and TRBJ1-5, is DTGVSQNPRHKITKRGQNVTFRCDPISEHNRLYWYRQTLGQGPEFLTYFQNEAQLEKSRLLSDRFSAERPKGSFSTLEIQRTEQGDSAMYLCASSLSANQPQHFGDGTRLSIL.

This clone occurred a few times. The CDR3 DNA reads as TGTGCCAGTGGCCGGGCCGGAGGGAGCACCGGGGAGCTGTTTTTT. Its translation is CASGRAGGSTGELFF. J is TRBJ2-2 and V is TRBV19; TRBD2 is a possible D gene (6 bases). V shed 8 bases and J shed 4 bases, with 17 bases lying between them. The CDR3 is made up of 15 amino acids. In germline, CDR1 is LNHDA, CDR2 SQIVND (reference sequence).

The chain recombines TRBV21-1 with TRBJ1-2; no DNA check was done on the table's D call, TRBD1. TRBV21-1 counts as a pseudogene. The CDR3 consists of 15 residues. The CDR3 DNA reads TGTGCCAGCAGCCACCAGACAGGGGGCGGCTATGGCTACACCTTC. Protein sequence: CASSHQTGGGYGYTF.

The chain links TRBV28 to TRBJ2-7; 7 positions agree with TRBD1. Per the germline V gene, CDR1 is MDHEN and CDR2 is SYDVKM. The trim removed 6 bases at V and 7 bases at J, leaving 9 bases unmatched. The CDR3 has 13 amino acids. The CDR3 coding sequence is TGTGCCAGCAGATGGACAGGCTTGGGGGAGCAGTACTTC. It yields the protein CASRWTGLGEQYF.

The gene calls are TRBV19 and TRBJ2-7, with TRBD1 as a possible D gene (5 bases). The CDR3 runs 12 residues. With 4 bases removed from V and 7 bases from J, the gap between germline ends came to 11 bases. Germline V gives CDR1 LNHDA, CDR2 SQIVND (reference sequence). The CDR3 DNA reads as TGTGCCAGTAGTAAAGGGGAATGGGAGCAGTACTTC. It translates to CASSKGEWEQYF.

This clone was seen more than once but under ten times. The rearrangement joins TRBV5-6 to TRBJ1-5; possible D gene TRBD1, 6 bases. The germline gives CDR1 SGHDT, CDR2 YYEEEE. CDR3 length: 14 residues. With 2 bases removed from V and 1 base from J, the gap between germline ends came to 7 bases. For the CDR3, the DNA is TGTGCCAGCAGCTTCGGACAGAGCAATCAGCCCCAGCATTTT. Protein: CASSFGQSNQPQHF.

The V and J genes are TRBV19 and TRBJ2-2; 8 bases line up with TRBD1. J was trimmed by 6 bases and V by 7 bases; bases with no gene match: 13. This CDR3 has 16 amino acids. Germline CDR1 is LNHDA and CDR2 is SQIVND (reference sequence). CDR3 coding DNA: TGTGCCAGTACCTCCCTGGGACAGGCGCGATCCGGGGAGCTGTTTTTT. This sequence encodes CASTSLGQARSGELFF.

The chain combines TRBV7-9 with TRBJ2-1; D remains ambiguous. Germline values: CDR1 SEHNR, CDR2 FQNEAQ (reference sequence). This CDR3 has 14 residues. V was clipped by 2 bases and J by 5 bases, with 10 bases between them. The CDR3 reads CASSLKPPNNEQFF. The CDR3 bases are TGTGCCAGCAGCTTAAAGCCCCCAAACAATGAGCAGTTCTTC.

The table lists this clone with a few counts. The V gene is TRBV4-1, the J gene TRBJ2-7, with TRBD2 matching over 8 bases. The CDR3 contains 15 residues. Trimming cost V 0 bases and J 2 bases; bases outside gene matches: 3. Germline V gene data show CDR1 as MGHRA and CDR2 as YSYEKL. CDR3 DNA: TGCGCCAGCAGCCAAGAGCGGGGGGTCGCCTACGAGCAGTACTTC. It translates to CASSQERGVAYEQYF.

The rearrangement links TRBV7-2 to TRBJ1-5; TRBD1 agrees at 10 bases. Germline V gene sequence: CDR1 SGHTA, CDR2 FQGNSA. The trim removed 2 bases at V and 2 bases at J, leaving 12 bases unmatched. The CDR3 length is 19 residues. Here the CDR3 reads CASSLRPGQGPLGNQPQHF. Written as DNA, the CDR3 is TGTGCCAGCAGCTTACGCCCGGGACAGGGGCCTCTTGGCAATCAGCCCCAGCATTTT.

Notes on this clone: The junction differs from germline at one of its ends, possibly a read error. The rearrangement joins TRBV2 to TRBJ2-4; D is perhaps TRBD2 (5 bases). The CDR3 extends over 14 amino acids. From germline, CDR1 is SNHLY and CDR2 FYNNEI. The CDR3, as DNA: TGTGCCAGCAGAGAAGGACTAGCCAAAAACATTCAGTACTTC. It specifies CASREGLAKNIQYF.

The chain employs TRBV30 and TRBJ1-5; tentatively, D is TRBD1 (6 bases). The germline CDR1 and CDR2 sequences are GTSNPN and SVGIG (reference sequence). The CDR3 length is 13 residues. V shed 1 base and J shed 7 bases, with 11 bases lying between them. CDR3 bases: TGTGCCTGGAGTGCCAGGGGCAGCCAGCCCCAGCATTTT. Protein product: CAWSARGSQPQHF.

This clone was seen only a few times. The chain links TRBV4-3 to TRBJ2-6; TRBD1 matches 8 bases. CDR3 length: 20 residues. CDR1 is LGHNA and CDR2 is YSLEER in the germline V gene. The V gene end was trimmed by 4 bases and the J gene end by 0 bases; junction bases not matched to a gene: 14. CDR3 DNA sequence: TGCGCCAGCAGCCTTCAATATGACAGGGGCTCAGACTCTGGGGCCAACGTCCTGACTTTC. It specifies CASSLQYDRGSDSGANVLTF.

The rearrangement links TRBV5-1 to TRBJ2-5, with 7 nucleotides matching TRBD2. V lost 3 bases and J lost 1; bases outside the gene matches: 6. CDR3 length: 15 amino acids. Per germline, CDR1 SGHRS and CDR2 YFSETQ. This CDR3 is CASSSTGGLQETQYF. CDR3 bases: TGCGCCAGCAGCTCGACGGGGGGACTCCAAGAGACCCAGTACTTC.

This clone has at least ten counts. The V gene is TRBV6-5, the J gene TRBJ2-5, with TRBD2 matching 8 bases. The CDR3 is made up of 13 amino acids. V lost 10 bases to trimming and J lost 6 bases; unmatched junction nucleotides: 10. Germline CDR1 MNHEY, CDR2 SVGAGI. The CDR3 protein is CATSSGGRKTQYF. The DNA for the CDR3 is TGTGCCACCTCAAGCGGGGGTAGGAAGACCCAGTACTTC.

The rearrangement uses TRBV19 and TRBJ2-4, with 8 nucleotides matching TRBD1. This CDR3 is 18 amino acids long. Trimming took 4 bases from V and 2 from J; bases not matched to a gene: 13. The germline CDR1 and CDR2 sequences are LNHDA and SQIVND (reference sequence). This CDR3 reads CASSNLLGQGLTKNIQYF. CDR3 DNA: TGTGCCAGTAGTAACCTCCTAGGACAGGGTTTAACCAAAAACATTCAGTACTTC.

CDR3 amino acids: CASSLGGVRPQHF. CDR3 DNA: TGTGCCAGCAGCCTAGGGGGGGTGAGGCCCCAGCATTTT. The chain couples TRBV28 to TRBJ1-5, with D maybe TRBD1 (6 bases). V was trimmed by 6 bases and J by 9 bases, leaving 15 bases between them. In germline, CDR1 is MDHEN, CDR2 SYDVKM. The length of the CDR3 is 13 residues.

As to this clone: Its ends do not fully match the called genes, so a read error is possible. V is TRBV4-2 and J is TRBJ2-5, with a tentative D call TRBD1 (6 bases). CDR1 is LGHNA and CDR2 is YNFKEQ in the germline V gene. This CDR3 is built from 14 residues. The CDR3 region has the DNA TGTGCCAGCAGCCAAGATAGGGACATAGAGGCCCAGTACTTC. Its translation is CASSQDRDIEAQYF.

The rearrangement uses TRBV5-4 and TRBJ1-1; D unclear. CDR3 length equals 14 residues. CDR1 is SGHNT, CDR2 YYREEE, per germline (reference sequence). V lost 0 bases to trimming and J lost 1 base, with 7 bases between them. The CDR3 spells CASSLETGNTEAFF. CDR3 sequence (DNA): TGTGCCAGCAGCTTGGAAACGGGGAACACTGAAGCTTTCTTT. Variable domain in full (rest from reference TRBV5-4 and TRBJ1-1): ETGVTQSPTHLIKTRGQQVTLRCSSQSGHNTVSWYQQALGQGPQFIFQYYREEENGRGNFPPRFSGLQFPNYSSELNVNALELDDSALYLCASSLETGNTEAFFGQGTRLTVV.

This rearrangement joins TRBV11-2 to TRBJ2-3; 8 nucleotides align to TRBD2. Germline V lookup: CDR1 SGHAT, CDR2 FQNNGV. J lost 6 bases, V lost 1 base, and 9 bases had no gene match. The CDR3 is made up of 16 amino acids. CDR3: CASSLGLANPTDTQYF. The CDR3 nucleotides are TGTGCCAGCAGCTTAGGACTAGCGAACCCTACGGATACGCAGTATTTT.

V and J are TRBV5-6 and TRBJ2-2; tentatively, D is TRBD1 (6 bases). The CDR3 consists of 14 residues. Trimming cost V 4 bases and J 3 bases, with 10 bases left between them. Germline V CDR1 and CDR2: SGHDT, YYEEEE. As DNA, the CDR3 is TGTGCCAGCAGCCCGGACAGACACACCGGGGAGCTGTTTTTT. Protein: CASSPDRHTGELFF.